Below are 10 T cell receptor beta chains sequenced from a single sample in a study of cytomegalovirus exposure and HLA in healthy donors. PCR amplification relied on 60 Vbeta primers (plus 13 Jbeta primers). Produced via immunoSEQ multiplex PCR; TCRdb's table is partial and in-frame only. The sample consists of 100,000 to 150,000 clones, about three quarters of them appearing once. Sequenced input: PBMCs. Receptors originate from an older woman in good health and CMV-seropositive.

This clone was seen once. The J gene is TRBJ1-1, the V gene TRBV5-5, with D maybe TRBD1 (6 bases). The CDR3 loop spans 14 amino acids. Germline V gene data show CDR1 as SGHKS and CDR2 as YYEKEE (reference sequence). The V and J ends lost 4 bases and 1 base respectively, with 11 bases between them. The CDR3 sequence is CASSHRVGNTEAFF. The DNA for the CDR3 is TGTGCCAGCAGCCACAGGGTTGGGAACACTGAAGCTTTCTTT.

The chain carries TRBV7-2 and TRBJ1-3; D is possibly TRBD1 (5 bases). The CDR3 runs 16 residues. Germline CDR1 SGHTA, CDR2 FQGNSA. The germline V and J ends were trimmed by 1 base and 3 bases, with 13 bases remaining between them. The DNA for the CDR3 is TGTGCCAGCAGCTTAGAAGGGGTTCCTGGTGGAAACACCATATATTTT. This codes for CASSLEGVPGGNTIYF.

The J gene is TRBJ2-3, the V gene TRBV5-4, with 10 positions matching TRBD2. The CDR3 spans 14 residues. V lost 4 bases, J lost 5 bases, and 4 bases stayed unmatched. Germline V gene data show CDR1 as SGHNT and CDR2 as YYREEE (reference sequence). The CDR3 reads CASSGSGGRDTQYF. In DNA, the CDR3 is TGTGCCAGCAGCGGTAGCGGGGGGAGAGATACGCAGTATTTT.

The CDR3 loop reads CASSQGSSYGYTF. In nucleotides, the CDR3 is TGCGCCAGCAGCCAAGGCAGTTCCTATGGCTACACCTTC. V gene TRBV4-3 combines with J gene TRBJ1-2; no reliable D call. V was clipped by 1 base and J by 4 bases, with 7 bases between them. The CDR3 is 13 amino acids. The germline V gene has CDR1 LGHNA and CDR2 YSLEER.

The CDR3 DNA is TGCGCCAGCAGCTTGCAAGGGGAAGGTAATCAGCCCCAGCATTTT. Its protein is CASSLQGEGNQPQHF. V usage is TRBV5-1 and J usage is TRBJ1-5; tentatively, D is TRBD1 (5 bases). This CDR3 region has 15 residues. V was trimmed by 1 base and J by 4 bases, leaving 12 bases between them. The germline V gene has CDR1 SGHRS and CDR2 YFSETQ.

The chain links TRBV6-5 to TRBJ2-3; the D gene is possibly TRBD2 (5 bases). The CDR3 is 15 residues long. CDR1 and CDR2 (germline): MNHEY, SVGAGI. The germline V and J ends were trimmed by 6 bases and 5 bases, with 18 bases remaining between them. CDR3 bases: TGTGCCAGCAGGCGCTATAAAAAGGGAGAAGATACGCAGTATTTT. Amino acids: CASRRYKKGEDTQYF.

This rearrangement joins TRBV15 to TRBJ2-5; 8 nucleotides align to TRBD1. This CDR3 has 17 residues. V was pared by 0 bases and J by 5 bases, with 11 bases of the junction left unmatched. The V gene's germline CDR1 is LNHNV and CDR2 YYDKDF (reference sequence). Written as DNA, the CDR3 is TGTGCCACCAGCAGAGATGGGGCCAGGGGGCCTTCGGAGACCCAGTACTTC. Amino acids: CATSRDGARGPSETQYF.

The chain is built from TRBV9 and TRBJ1-3; D might be TRBD1 (6 bases). In germline, CDR1 is SGDLS, CDR2 YYNGEE. The CDR3 extends over 16 amino acids. With 0 bases removed from V and 3 bases from J, the gap between germline ends came to 13 bases. The CDR3 sequence is CASSVGQGMGGNTIYF. The CDR3 coding sequence is TGTGCCAGCAGCGTAGGCCAGGGGATGGGTGGAAACACCATATATTTT.

The V call is TRBV6-4, the J call TRBJ2-5; TRBD1 might be the D (5 bases). The CDR3 runs 19 residues. The germline V gene has CDR1 MRHNA and CDR2 SNTAGT. Trimming removed 0 bases from V and 4 bases from J, with 24 bases in between. Here the CDR3 reads CASSDSLRWGPSSRETQYF. The CDR3 nucleotides are TGTGCCAGCAGTGACTCGTTGCGGTGGGGCCCTTCCTCAAGAGAGACCCAGTACTTC.

The genes are TRBV5-1 and TRBJ2-1, with a tentative D call TRBD2 (6 bases). The length of the CDR3 is 15 residues. The germline V and J ends were trimmed by 2 bases and 1 base, with 10 bases remaining between them. The germline gives CDR1 SGHRS, CDR2 YFSETQ. This CDR3 reads CASSLLAESYNEQFF. CDR3 coding DNA: TGCGCCAGCAGCTTACTAGCAGAGTCCTACAATGAGCAGTTCTTC.